The 15 T cell receptor beta chains in this list originate from one sample, sequenced in a study of T cell changes during pregnancy in multiple sclerosis. Only in-frame clones appear in the TCRdb table, and some are missing; sequencing was by immunoSEQ multiplex PCR. The data contain about 98,000 clones, 90% to 95% of them singletons. The material sequenced was peripheral blood, taken after pregnancy. These receptors were obtained from a female donor in good health, enrolled as a control in a pregnancy study.

V and J are TRBV7-2 and TRBJ1-3, with TRBD1 as a possible D gene (6 bases). The CDR3 length is 15 residues. The germline gives CDR1 SGHTA, CDR2 FQGNSA. Trimming removed 3 bases from V and 4 bases from J, with 13 bases in between. The DNA of the CDR3 is TGTGCCAGCAGCTTGAACAGGGCTCCAGGAAACACCATATATTTT. Its translation is CASSLNRAPGNTIYF.

This clone was seen a few times. The chain has TRBV5-4 and TRBJ1-2; D unresolved. The V and J ends lost 1 base and 6 bases respectively, with 13 bases between them. The CDR3 consists of 14 residues. Germline V gene data show CDR1 as SGHNT and CDR2 as YYREEE (reference sequence). This CDR3 reads CASSLQVSIDGYTF. The CDR3 DNA is TGTGCCAGCAGCTTGCAGGTGTCGATTGATGGCTACACCTTC.

The chain recombines TRBV7-2 with TRBJ1-3, with D perhaps matching TRBD1 (6 bases). Deletions cut 6 bases from V and 3 bases from J, with 12 bases between. Germline CDR1 and CDR2: SGHTA and FQGNSA. The CDR3 is made up of 14 amino acids. In nucleotides, the CDR3 is TGTGCCAGCAGACGAGGGGGGGGTGGAAACACCATATATTTT. Amino acids: CASRRGGGGNTIYF. The variable domain in full, completed from reference TRBV7-2 and TRBJ1-3, reads GAGVSQSPSNKVTEKGKDVELRCDPISGHTALYWYRQSLGQGLEFLIYFQGNSAPDKSGLPSDRFSAERTGGSVSTLTIQRTQQEDSAVYLCASRRGGGGNTIYFGEGSWLTVV.

The rearrangement uses TRBV29-1 and TRBJ1-2, with 8 bases aligning to TRBD1. Trimming at V came to 7 bases and at J to 7 bases, leaving 5 bases not matched to a gene. The CDR3 totals 11 residues. Germline assignment: CDR1 SQVTM and CDR2 ANQGSEA. The CDR3 reads CSAQGAGGYTF. Here the CDR3 DNA reads TGCAGCGCGCAGGGGGCTGGTGGCTACACCTTC.

This sequence joins TRBV4-1 and TRBJ1-5; possibly TRBD1 for D (6 bases). The CDR3 extends over 16 amino acids. Trimming shortened V by 3 bases and J by 2 bases, and 14 bases separated the two germline ends. CDR1 MGHRA and CDR2 YSYEKL come from the germline V gene. In nucleotides, the CDR3 is TGCGCCAGCAGCCAGGTCGAACAGGGAGGCAATCAGCCCCAGCATTTT. It encodes CASSQVEQGGNQPQHF.

This clone appeared once. The chain uses TRBV30 and TRBJ2-3; TRBD2 is a possible D gene (6 bases). This CDR3 region has 14 residues. Between the trimmed V and J ends, which lost 2 bases and 2 bases, there was a span of 11 bases. Germline CDR1 and CDR2: GTSNPN and SVGIG (reference sequence). CDR3 DNA: TGTGCCTGGAGTACCGGGGGATTCACAGATACGCAGTATTTT. Translated, it gives CAWSTGGFTDTQYF.

The chain carries TRBV19 and TRBJ2-6; unclear D gene. V lost 5 bases and J 3 bases, leaving 8 bases between the germline ends. The CDR3 is 14 amino acids. Germline CDR1 reads LNHDA; CDR2 reads SQIVND (reference sequence). DNA for the CDR3: TGTGCCAGTAGTCCCCTACTTGGGGCCAACGTCCTGACTTTC. Residues: CASSPLLGANVLTF.

V and J are TRBV7-2 and TRBJ1-2; 9 nucleotides agree with TRBD1. Germline V gene sequence: CDR1 SGHTA, CDR2 FQGNSA. This CDR3 contains 18 residues. V shed 1 base, J shed 4 bases, and the junction held 13 bases outside the gene matches. As DNA, the CDR3 is TGTGCCAGCAGCTTAGGGGTTAGGACAGGGGCCTCTTCCTATGGCTACACCTTC. Protein sequence: CASSLGVRTGASSYGYTF.

The chain carries TRBV7-3 and TRBJ1-1; a weak D match, TRBD1 (6 bases). The CDR3 loop spans 13 amino acids. V was clipped by 2 bases and J by 7 bases, with 11 bases between them. The V gene's germline CDR1 is SGHTA and CDR2 FQGTGA. DNA of the CDR3: TGTGCCAGCAGCTTACAGGGGAAGAATGAAGCTTTCTTT. Translation gives CASSLQGKNEAFF.

The chain employs TRBV10-3 and TRBJ2-3; a possible D gene is TRBD1 (6 bases). This CDR3 comprises 16 residues. The germline V gene encodes CDR1 ENHRY and CDR2 SYGVKD. Trimming left V 5 bases short and J 1 base short, with 16 bases between. In DNA, the CDR3 is TGTGCCATCAGTCCAGGGGTGCTTGCTGGCACAGATACGCAGTATTTT. It specifies CAISPGVLAGTDTQYF.

V gene TRBV19 combines with J gene TRBJ1-4; TRBD1 matches at 9 bases. Germline V gives CDR1 LNHDA, CDR2 SQIVND (reference sequence). J was trimmed by 16 bases and V by 7 bases; bases with no gene match: 10. This CDR3 has 12 residues. The DNA of the CDR3 is TGTGCCAGTACCCCTACAGGGGGCCCTCAGTTTTTT. It is translated as CASTPTGGPQFF.

The chain is built from TRBV7-2 and TRBJ1-3; tentative D call: TRBD1 (5 bases). This CDR3 is 15 amino acids long. Trimming took off 5 bases at V and 2 bases at J, with 13 bases between the two ends. Germline V lookup: CDR1 SGHTA, CDR2 FQGNSA. This CDR3 is CASSLPGGTGNTIYF. The DNA of the CDR3 is TGTGCCAGCAGCCTCCCGGGGGGGACTGGAAACACCATATATTTT.

The rearrangement joins TRBV29-1 to TRBJ2-2, with D tentatively TRBD2 (5 bases). Trimming cost V 6 bases and J 7 bases, with 12 bases left between them. The CDR3 has 12 amino acids. Germline V CDR1 and CDR2: SQVTM, ANQGSEA. CDR3 in amino acids: CSVTGEVGELFF. CDR3 sequence (DNA): TGCAGCGTCACCGGGGAAGTCGGGGAGCTGTTTTTT.

This clone was seen only once. This chain uses TRBV1 with TRBJ2-5; the table's D call, TRBD2, was not checked against the DNA. TRBV1 is termed a pseudogene. This CDR3 is 15 amino acids long. The CDR3 loop is CTSSQVNSSWETQYF. The CDR3 DNA follows: TGCACCAGCAGCCAAGTTAATAGTTCTTGGGAGACCCAGTACTTC.

This clone appeared a single time. The J gene is TRBJ2-1, the V gene TRBV7-2; 7 bases line up with TRBD2. CDR1 is SGHTA and CDR2 is FQGNSA in the germline V gene. J gave up 9 bases and V 0 bases, and 11 bases lay outside the gene matches. The CDR3 covers 16 residues. The CDR3 spells CASSLAVASGPSEQFF. As DNA, the CDR3 is TGTGCCAGCAGCTTAGCGGTGGCTAGCGGTCCCAGTGAGCAGTTCTTC.